The entry below gives a single T cell receptor (beta chain) sequence along with its context. The data were obtained in a study of blood T cell repertoires in COVID-19. About the study: Collection of acute and convalescent COVID-19 samples took place in the United States, Italy and Spain.

As handled by the study authors: Amplification of reference gene primers was used by the study to estimate nucleated cell counts. The data were produced by immunoSEQ multiplex PCR, yet TCRdb's version contains in-frame clones alone and is incomplete. V and J calls and clone size follow that table, whereas D and trimming were derived from the DNA. This table holds about 120,000 clones, around 79% found once. The CDR3 runs to 17 residues. Germline V gene sequence: CDR1 LGHDT, CDR2 YNNKEL (reference sequence). J was trimmed by 0 bases and V by 5 bases; bases with no gene match: 5. Specimen: peripheral blood. This chain uses TRBV3-1 (or the pseudogene TRBV3-2) with TRBJ2-1, with 12 positions matching TRBD2. The clonotype was recovered from a man in his 70s with acute or convalescent COVID-19. This chain's CDR3 is CASSSSSGGDSYNEQFF. The DNA of the CDR3 is TGTGCCAGCAGCTCCTCTAGCGGGGGGGACTCCTACAATGAGCAGTTCTTC.